These 32 T cell receptor beta chains originate from one sample sequenced in a study of cytomegalovirus exposure and HLA in healthy donors. The PCR had 60 Vbeta and 13 Jbeta primers. Assay: immunoSEQ multiplex PCR; the TCRdb copy retains only in-frame clones and omits some. This table holds 150,000 to 200,000 clones, roughly four fifths found once. Input material: PBMCs. Receptor source: a woman aged 18-35 years in good health and CMV-seronegative.

V usage is TRBV4-1 and J usage is TRBJ1-1, with D maybe TRBD1 (5 bases). Germline assignment: CDR1 MGHRA and CDR2 YSYEKL. V was pared by 0 bases and J by 0 bases, with 11 bases between. CDR3 length: 16 amino acids. CDR3 in amino acids: CASSQDGEGMNTEAFF. CDR3 nucleotide sequence: TGCGCCAGCAGCCAAGATGGGGAGGGGATGAACACTGAAGCTTTCTTT.

V gene TRBV7-8 combines with J gene TRBJ1-2; weak D call: TRBD1 (6 bases). Germline CDR1 SGHVS, CDR2 FQNEAQ. This CDR3 contains 13 residues. Trimming stripped 2 bases from V and 5 bases from J, with 9 bases between. The CDR3 protein is CASSLRQGYGYTF. CDR3 coding DNA: TGTGCCAGCAGCTTACGGCAGGGGTATGGCTACACCTTC.

This clone was seen a single time. The CDR3 bases are TGTGCCAGCAGCTTAGTATTTTTGAAAGGGGCATCTGGAAACACCATATATTTT. Its translation is CASSLVFLKGASGNTIYF. The gene calls are TRBV11-2 and TRBJ1-3; D possibly corresponds to TRBD1 (5 bases). Germline CDR1 is SGHAT and CDR2 is FQNNGV. This CDR3 has 18 amino acids. V gave up 1 base and J gave up 1 base, with 17 bases separating them. The full variable domain, completed using reference TRBV11-2 and TRBJ1-3, is EAGVAQSPRYKIIEKRQSVAFWCNPISGHATLYWYQQILGQGPKLLIQFQNNGVVDDSQLPKDRFSAERLKGVDSTLKIQPAKLEDSAVYLCASSLVFLKGASGNTIYFGEGSWLTVV.

The chain employs TRBV10-2 and TRBJ2-2; 7 bases match TRBD1. The CDR3 length is 13 residues. V lost 5 bases to trimming and J lost 5 bases; unmatched junction nucleotides: 2. CDR1 WSHSY and CDR2 SAAADI come from the germline V gene. Here the CDR3 DNA reads TGCGCCAGCAGTAAGGACAGGACCGGGGAGCTGTTTTTT. Its translation: CASSKDRTGELFF.

V usage is TRBV18 and J usage is TRBJ2-7; 8 bases map to TRBD1. Germline V gives CDR1 KGHSH, CDR2 LQKENI. The CDR3 runs to 14 residues. V lost 2 bases, J lost 2 bases, and 2 bases stayed unmatched. The CDR3 protein is CASSPRDRPYEQYF. The CDR3, as DNA: TGTGCCAGCTCACCAAGGGACAGGCCCTACGAGCAGTACTTC. Full variable domain (remainder filled in from reference TRBV18 and TRBJ2-7): NAGVMQNPRHLVRRRGQEARLRCSPMKGHSHVYWYRQLPEEGLKFMVYLQKENIIDESGMPKERFSAEFPKEGPSILRIQQVVRGDSAAYFCASSPRDRPYEQYFGPGTRLTVT.

The rearrangement uses TRBV4-3 and TRBJ1-3, with D maybe TRBD1 (6 bases). The CDR3 is made up of 16 amino acids. Deletions cut 1 base from V and 3 bases from J, with 13 bases between. The germline gives CDR1 LGHNA, CDR2 YSLEER. The CDR3 protein is CASSQGGGGIGNTIYF. The CDR3 nucleotides are TGCGCCAGCAGCCAAGGAGGGGGGGGAATTGGAAACACCATATATTTT.

This chain connects TRBV28 to TRBJ2-3, with D possibly matching TRBD1 (6 bases). The germline V gene has CDR1 MDHEN and CDR2 SYDVKM. The CDR3 totals 14 residues. V was pared by 3 bases and J by 2 bases, with 9 bases between. This CDR3 reads CASSFGQLTDTQYF. Written as DNA, the CDR3 is TGTGCCAGCAGTTTTGGACAGCTCACAGATACGCAGTATTTT.

The V call is TRBV29-1, the J call TRBJ2-7, with a tentative D call TRBD2 (6 bases). Trimming removed 4 bases at V and 3 bases at J, with 10 bases between. There are 12 residues in the CDR3. Germline V gene data show CDR1 as SQVTM and CDR2 as ANQGSEA. The CDR3 is CSVGTNSYEQYV. In DNA form, the CDR3 reads TGCAGCGTTGGGACTAACAGCTACGAGCAGTACGTC.

The chain is built from TRBV9 and TRBJ2-5; possible D gene TRBD1, 6 bases. There are 15 residues in the CDR3. V was trimmed by 3 bases and J by 7 bases, leaving 19 bases between them. The V gene's germline CDR1 is SGDLS and CDR2 YYNGEE. In DNA, the CDR3 is TGTGCCAGCAGCGCCTTCACAGGGAGCGAGGGGACCCAGTACTTC. Translating gives CASSAFTGSEGTQYF.

The gene calls are TRBV21-1 and TRBJ2-1; the DNA was not used to check the table's D call, TRBD2. TRBV21-1 is given as a pseudogene. The CDR3 contains 14 residues. The CDR3 loop reads CASLGSVSYNEQFF. Here the CDR3 DNA reads TGTGCCAGCCTCGGGAGCGTTTCCTACAATGAGCAGTTCTTC.

This clone turned up a few times. The genes are TRBV13 and TRBJ2-7, with D possibly being TRBD2 (6 bases). V was trimmed by 2 bases and J by 2 bases, leaving 13 bases between them. CDR3 length equals 15 residues. The V gene's germline CDR1 is PRHDT and CDR2 FYEKMQ (reference sequence). This CDR3 is CASSLSGRIPYEQYV. The CDR3 DNA reads as TGTGCCAGCAGCTTATCCGGGAGAATACCCTACGAGCAGTACGTC.

The chain joins TRBV4-3 to TRBJ2-7; no firm D call. Germline-derived CDR1 and CDR2 are LGHNA and YSLEER. V was cut by 0 bases and J by 7 bases, with 10 bases left in between. The CDR3 covers 13 residues. Here the CDR3 DNA reads TGCGCCAGCAGCCAAGAACCCTCGGTGGAGCAGTACTTC. Translating gives CASSQEPSVEQYF.

J is TRBJ2-1 and V is TRBV6-5; perhaps TRBD1 as D (5 bases). This CDR3 comprises 16 residues. Trimming removed 0 bases from V and 0 bases from J, with 9 bases in between. CDR1 MNHEY and CDR2 SVGAGI come from the germline V gene. CDR3 coding DNA: TGTGCCAGCAGTTACTCAGGGGCTCTCTCCTACAATGAGCAGTTCTTC. Translated: CASSYSGALSYNEQFF.

The V gene is TRBV28, the J gene TRBJ2-7; 7 nucleotides agree with TRBD1. After removal of 3 bases from V and 4 bases from J, the junction contained 6 bases not matched to a gene. The CDR3 is 14 residues long. Looked up from germline, CDR1 is MDHEN and CDR2 is SYDVKM. The CDR3 nucleotides are TGTGCCAGCAGTTTTTCCAACAGGGGATACGAGCAGTACTTC. Residues: CASSFSNRGYEQYF.

V is TRBV27 and J is TRBJ2-7, with D maybe TRBD2 (7 bases). The CDR3 runs to 15 residues. V was shortened by 6 bases and J by 5 bases, with 20 bases between the two germline ends. Germline CDR1 is MNHEY and CDR2 is SMNVEV (reference sequence). The CDR3 DNA is TGTGCCAGCAGGTCCCTGGGGGGGGCGATCGACGAGCAGTACTTC. This sequence encodes CASRSLGGAIDEQYF.

The rearrangement joins TRBV19 to TRBJ1-1; TRBD1 aligns across 9 bases. The CDR3 has 17 amino acids. The germline gives CDR1 LNHDA, CDR2 SQIVND (reference sequence). J lost 0 bases, V lost 7 bases, and 12 bases had no gene match. The CDR3 spells CASTINRGPLMNTEAFF. The CDR3, as DNA: TGTGCCAGTACCATAAACAGGGGGCCCCTTATGAACACTGAAGCTTTCTTT.

V is TRBV28 and J is TRBJ2-1, with D tentatively TRBD2 (6 bases). V dropped 8 bases and J dropped 2 bases, with 10 bases sitting between them. CDR1 is MDHEN, CDR2 SYDVKM, per germline. The CDR3 has 13 residues. Here the CDR3 DNA reads TGTGCCAGCGGCCGGGGGACCTACAATGAGCAGTTCTTC. This codes for CASGRGTYNEQFF.

The chain recombines TRBV16 with TRBJ2-1; 8 bases agree with TRBD2. The CDR3 has 16 amino acids. The germline gives CDR1 KGHSY, CDR2 FQNENV. The trim removed 4 bases at V and 6 bases at J, leaving 11 bases unmatched. CDR3 in DNA: TGTGCCAGCAGCCCCCTGAGCGGGAGACTGAGCAATGAGCAGTTCTTC. As protein: CASSPLSGRLSNEQFF. Full variable domain (outside the CDR3, taken from reference TRBV16 and TRBJ2-1): GEEVAQTPKHLVRGEGQKAKLYCAPIKGHSYVFWYQQVLKNEFKFLISFQNENVFDETGMPKERFSAKCLPNSPCSLEIQATKLEDSAVYFCASSPLSGRLSNEQFFGPGTRLTVL.

V usage is TRBV7-2 and J usage is TRBJ2-2, with D possibly being TRBD1 (5 bases). This CDR3 is built from 15 residues. Germline CDR1 reads SGHTA; CDR2 reads FQGNSA. V was trimmed by 0 bases and J by 1 base, leaving 6 bases between them. The CDR3: CASSLAGVNTGELFF. As DNA, the CDR3 is TGTGCCAGCAGCTTAGCAGGGGTGAACACCGGGGAGCTGTTTTTT.

Only one count was recorded for this clone. V usage is TRBV28 and J usage is TRBJ1-4; 9 bases align to TRBD1. In germline, CDR1 is MDHEN, CDR2 SYDVKM. The V gene end was trimmed by 5 bases and the J gene end by 3 bases; junction bases not matched to a gene: 7. This CDR3 comprises 16 residues. CDR3: CASSRNTGGPNEKLFF. The CDR3 nucleotides read TGTGCCAGCAGTAGAAATACAGGGGGCCCTAATGAAAAACTGTTTTTT.

The chain uses TRBV2 and TRBJ2-1; weak D call: TRBD2 (7 bases). This CDR3 comprises 16 residues. Germline V CDR1 and CDR2: SNHLY, FYNNEI. Between the trimmed V and J ends, which lost 8 bases and 7 bases, there was a span of 24 bases. For the CDR3, the DNA is TGTGCCAGCCCCCGGGGGGCGGGAGCGGTCGGGAATGAGCAGTTCTTC. Protein product: CASPRGAGAVGNEQFF. The full variable domain, in which reference TRBV2 and TRBJ2-1 provide the parts outside the CDR3, is EPEVTQTPSHQVTQMGQEVILRCVPISNHLYFYWYRQILGQKVEFLVSFYNNEISEKSEIFDDQFSVERPDGSNFTLKIRSTKLEDSAMYFCASPRGAGAVGNEQFFGPGTRLTVL.

The CDR3 loop reads CASSRLAGDVTDTQYF. In nucleotides, the CDR3 is TGTGCCAGCAGCCGACTAGCGGGGGATGTCACAGATACGCAGTATTTT. The V call is TRBV7-9, the J call TRBJ2-3, with 12 bases that match TRBD2. V lost 5 bases to trimming and J lost 2 bases; unmatched junction nucleotides: 5. The CDR3 sequence is 16 residues long. Germline V gene lookup returns CDR1 SEHNR and CDR2 FQNEAQ (reference sequence).

The chain recombines TRBV7-9 with TRBJ2-7, with D possibly being TRBD2 (5 bases). The CDR3 consists of 14 residues. The germline V and J ends were trimmed by 4 bases and 5 bases, with 15 bases remaining between them. Germline values: CDR1 SEHNR, CDR2 FQNEAQ (reference sequence). The CDR3 is CASSSGSLSHEQYF. DNA of the CDR3: TGTGCCAGCAGCTCGGGGTCCTTGTCCCACGAGCAGTACTTC.

The genes are TRBV20-1 and TRBJ2-7, with D hard to call. Germline V lookup: CDR1 DFQATT, CDR2 SNEGSKA (reference sequence). The CDR3 is 11 residues long. V was cut by 2 bases and J by 5 bases, with 7 bases left in between. CDR3 sequence: CSARKSDEQYF. CDR3 nucleotides: TGCAGTGCTAGAAAGTCAGACGAGCAGTACTTC.

The chain recombines TRBV4-3 with TRBJ2-1; the D is unclear. Germline loops: CDR1 LGHNA, CDR2 YSLEER. The CDR3 length is 15 residues. V lost 0 bases and J lost 4, with 10 bases in between. CDR3 nucleotides: TGCGCCAGCAGCCAAGATCAGACTCTTTACAATGAGCAGTTCTTC. Protein sequence: CASSQDQTLYNEQFF.

There are a few counts of this clone. The rearrangement links TRBV7-6 to TRBJ1-2; 10 bases match TRBD1. The CDR3 is 15 residues long. The V gene's germline CDR1 is SGHVS and CDR2 FNYEAQ. Trimming removed 1 base from V and 3 bases from J; junction bases left unmatched: 2. The CDR3 sequence is CASSLGQGADYGYTF. CDR3 sequence (DNA): TGTGCCAGCAGCTTAGGACAGGGGGCTGACTATGGCTACACCTTC.

This clone showed up just a few times. The chain couples TRBV6-1 to TRBJ2-1, with 12 bases matching TRBD2. This CDR3 comprises 15 residues. With V trimmed by 6 bases and J by 5 bases, 5 bases remained unmatched. Per the germline V gene, CDR1 is MNHNS and CDR2 is SASEGT. The CDR3 nucleotides read TGTGCCAGCAGGGTACTAGCGGGGGGAAACAATGAGCAGTTCTTC. This codes for CASRVLAGGNNEQFF.

The V and J genes are TRBV6-5 and TRBJ2-1, with 11 bases aligning to TRBD2. The V and J ends lost 0 bases and 7 bases, in that order; junction bases with no gene match: 5. Germline V gives CDR1 MNHEY, CDR2 SVGAGI. There are 16 residues in the CDR3. The chain's CDR3 is CASSYSGTSGLNEQFF. CDR3 DNA: TGTGCCAGCAGTTACTCCGGGACTAGCGGTCTTAATGAGCAGTTCTTC.

The genes are TRBV7-9 and TRBJ2-3; the D gene is possibly TRBD2 (5 bases). In germline, CDR1 is SEHNR, CDR2 FQNEAQ (reference sequence). The CDR3 runs 17 residues. Trimming took off 3 bases at V and 0 bases at J, with 16 bases between the two ends. CDR3 loop: CASSFQGAAISTDTQYF. The CDR3 nucleotides read TGTGCCAGCAGCTTTCAAGGAGCGGCCATTAGCACAGATACGCAGTATTTT.

The V call is TRBV6-1, the J call TRBJ2-3; D ambiguous. Trimming cost V 3 bases and J 0 bases, with 13 bases left between them. The CDR3 is made up of 16 amino acids. CDR1 and CDR2 (germline): MNHNS, SASEGT. The CDR3 region has the DNA TGTGCCAGCAGTGAGGAACCACTACCTAGCACAGATACGCAGTATTTT. It translates to CASSEEPLPSTDTQYF.

This chain uses TRBV19 with TRBJ1-1, with TRBD1 identical over 8 bases. J was trimmed by 2 bases and V by 4 bases; bases with no gene match: 0. The CDR3 has 13 amino acids. The V gene's germline CDR1 is LNHDA and CDR2 SQIVND (reference sequence). DNA for the CDR3: TGTGCCAGTAGTACAGGGGGCAACACTGAAGCTTTCTTT. It is translated as CASSTGGNTEAFF.

This chain links TRBV2 with TRBJ2-5; possible D gene TRBD1, 7 bases. V lost 4 bases, J lost 5 bases, and 8 bases lay in between. Germline V lookup: CDR1 SNHLY, CDR2 FYNNEI. The CDR3 extends over 12 amino acids. This CDR3 reads CASSAGGETQYF. In DNA, the CDR3 is TGTGCCAGCAGTGCAGGGGGGGAGACCCAGTACTTC.